This TCR beta chain was recorded in a study of blood T cell repertoires in COVID-19. V dropped 2 bases and J dropped 6 bases, with 7 bases sitting between them. CDR1 is MNHEY and CDR2 is SVGEGT in the germline V gene. The CDR3 contains 12 residues. Sequenced by immunoSEQ multiplex PCR; TCRdb stores in-frame clones only, minus some. The sample carries under 250,000 clones, about 82% recorded once. The V and J genes are TRBV6-2 or TRBV6-3 and TRBJ1-1; D remains unclear. Sample: peripheral blood. This TCR came from a man aged 80 or over with acute or convalescent COVID-19. The DNA of the CDR3 is TGTGCCAGCAGTTACCCGGGGTCTGAAGCTTTCTTT. Residues: CASSYPGSEAFF.